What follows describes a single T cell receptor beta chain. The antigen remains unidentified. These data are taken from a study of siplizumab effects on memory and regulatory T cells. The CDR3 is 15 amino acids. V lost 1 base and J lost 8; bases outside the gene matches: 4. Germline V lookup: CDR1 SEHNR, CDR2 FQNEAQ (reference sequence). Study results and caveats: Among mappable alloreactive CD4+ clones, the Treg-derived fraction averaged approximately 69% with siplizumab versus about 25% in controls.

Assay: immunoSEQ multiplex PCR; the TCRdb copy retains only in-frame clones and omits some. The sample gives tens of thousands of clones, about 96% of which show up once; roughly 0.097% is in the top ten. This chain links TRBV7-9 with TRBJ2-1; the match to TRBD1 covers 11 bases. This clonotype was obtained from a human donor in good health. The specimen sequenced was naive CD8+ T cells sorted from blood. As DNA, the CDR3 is TGTGCCAGCAGCTTAGGGACAGGGGGCTGGGATGAGCAGTTCTTC. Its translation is CASSLGTGGWDEQFF.